This paragraph reports one T cell receptor (beta chain). The antigen remains unidentified. This record belongs to a study of OX40 agonist ivuxolimab in advanced cancers. Study-level information: Dosing consisted of intravenous ivuxolimab at 0.01 to 10 mg/kg every 2 weeks. Participants could have had prior anti-PD-1, anti-PD-L1 or anti-CTLA-4 therapy, and less than 45% had some. Overall study findings and caveats: Among the least clonally expanded were partial responders at 0.1-3.0 mg/kg. CD4+ and CD8+ blood T cells expanded clonally by week 6 at 0.1 to 3.0 mg/kg.

Between the trimmed V and J ends, which lost 7 bases and 6 bases, there was a span of 10 bases. Germline assignment: CDR1 MNHNS and CDR2 SASEGT. The CDR3 loop spans 11 amino acids. Clones were read by immunoSEQ multiplex PCR, and TCRdb kept only the in-frame ones, dropping some. The sample yields about 69,000 clones, approximately 86% seen once. The chain combines TRBV6-1 with TRBJ2-7, with D maybe TRBD1 (5 bases). The sequencing used CD4+ or CD8+ T cells sorted from blood, collected in a trial of the OX40 agonist ivuxolimab. This sequence was found in an adult with an advanced solid tumor such as melanoma, head and neck, liver or kidney cancer. CDR3 residues: CASNQGGEQYF. The DNA for the CDR3 is TGTGCCAGCAATCAGGGTGGCGAGCAGTACTTC.